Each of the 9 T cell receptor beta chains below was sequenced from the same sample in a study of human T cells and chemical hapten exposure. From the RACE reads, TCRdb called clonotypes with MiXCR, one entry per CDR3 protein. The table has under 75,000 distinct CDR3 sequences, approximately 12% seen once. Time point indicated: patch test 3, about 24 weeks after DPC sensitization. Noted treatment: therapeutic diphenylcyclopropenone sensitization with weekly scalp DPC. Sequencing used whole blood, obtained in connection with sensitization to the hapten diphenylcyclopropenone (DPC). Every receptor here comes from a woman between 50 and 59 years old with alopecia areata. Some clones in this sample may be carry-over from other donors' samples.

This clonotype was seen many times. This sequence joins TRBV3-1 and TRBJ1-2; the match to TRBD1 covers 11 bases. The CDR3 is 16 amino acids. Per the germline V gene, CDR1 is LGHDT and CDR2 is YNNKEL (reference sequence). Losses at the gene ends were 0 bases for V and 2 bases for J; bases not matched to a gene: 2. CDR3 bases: TGTGCCAGCAGCCAAGATTGGGACAGGGGGAACTATGGCTACACCTTC. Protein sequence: CASSQDWDRGNYGYTF.

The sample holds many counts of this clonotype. The CDR3 DNA reads as TGTGCCAGCAGCCTAAAGTTTGCCGAAGCTTTCTTT. Translating gives CASSLKFAEAFF. The chain combines TRBV3-1 with TRBJ1-1, with D hard to call. The germline V gene encodes CDR1 LGHDT and CDR2 YNNKEL (reference sequence). The V end was cut by 4 bases, the J end by 8 bases, with 11 bases between. The CDR3 runs to 12 residues.

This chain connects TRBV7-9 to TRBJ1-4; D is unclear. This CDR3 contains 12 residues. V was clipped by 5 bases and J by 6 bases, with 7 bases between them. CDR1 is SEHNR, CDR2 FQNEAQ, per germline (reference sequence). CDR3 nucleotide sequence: TGTGCCAGCAGCCCCCAGGATGAAAAACTGTTTTTT. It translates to CASSPQDEKLFF.

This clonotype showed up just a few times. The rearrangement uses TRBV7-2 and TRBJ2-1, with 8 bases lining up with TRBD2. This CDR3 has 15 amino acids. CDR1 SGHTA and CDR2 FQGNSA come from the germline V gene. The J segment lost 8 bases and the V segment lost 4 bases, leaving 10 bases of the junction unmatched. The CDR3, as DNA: TGTGCCAGCAGCTACTCCAGCGGGAGTGGCCATGAGCAGTTCTTC. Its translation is CASSYSSGSGHEQFF.

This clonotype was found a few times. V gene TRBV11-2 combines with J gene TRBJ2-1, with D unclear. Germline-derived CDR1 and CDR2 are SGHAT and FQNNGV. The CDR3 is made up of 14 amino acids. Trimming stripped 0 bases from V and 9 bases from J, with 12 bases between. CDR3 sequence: CASSLDPSRGEQFF. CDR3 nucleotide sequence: TGTGCCAGCAGCTTAGACCCCTCCCGTGGTGAGCAGTTCTTC.

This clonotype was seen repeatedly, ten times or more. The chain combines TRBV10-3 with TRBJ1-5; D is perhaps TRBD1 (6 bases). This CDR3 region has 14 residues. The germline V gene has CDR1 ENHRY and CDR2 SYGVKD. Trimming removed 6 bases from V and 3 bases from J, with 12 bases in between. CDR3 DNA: TGTGCCATCAGGGAAGGACAGCTCAATCAGCCCCAGCATTTT. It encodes CAIREGQLNQPQHF.

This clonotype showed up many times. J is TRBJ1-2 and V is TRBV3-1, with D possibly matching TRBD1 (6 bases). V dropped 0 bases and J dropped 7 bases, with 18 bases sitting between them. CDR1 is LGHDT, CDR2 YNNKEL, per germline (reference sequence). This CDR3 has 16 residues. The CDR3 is CASSQDGGHSLGGYTF. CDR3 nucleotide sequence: TGTGCCAGCAGCCAAGATGGGGGACACTCGTTGGGTGGCTACACCTTC.

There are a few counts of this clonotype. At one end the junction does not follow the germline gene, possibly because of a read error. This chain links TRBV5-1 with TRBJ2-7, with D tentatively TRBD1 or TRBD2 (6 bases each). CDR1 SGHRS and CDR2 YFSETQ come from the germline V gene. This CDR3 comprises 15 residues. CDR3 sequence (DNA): TGCGTCAGCAGCTTGCACGCGGGACACTTCTACGAGCAGTACTTC. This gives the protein CVSSLHAGHFYEQYF.

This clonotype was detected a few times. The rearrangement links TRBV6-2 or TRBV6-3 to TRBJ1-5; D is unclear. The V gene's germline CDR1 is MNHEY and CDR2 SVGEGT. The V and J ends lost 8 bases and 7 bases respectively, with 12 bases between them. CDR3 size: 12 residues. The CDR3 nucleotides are TGTGCCAGCGGTAAGCCAGACCAGCCCCAGCATTTT. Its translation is CASGKPDQPQHF.